Listed below are T cell receptor beta chains from one sample, sequenced in a study of CD8 T cells in ankylosing spondylitis. MiXCR was run by TCRdb on the 5' RACE reads, yielding one entry per CDR3 protein. The sample records over 150,000 distinct CDR3 sequences, roughly 12% being singletons. Input material: blood, either unsorted or a sorted T cell fraction (not recorded which). Receptors were obtained from a male donor with ankylosing spondylitis or in good health (not recorded which). CDR3s include the opening cysteine and the closing phenylalanine or tryptophan. D genes are given only for firm matches. Rows may omit the clone size; those that give it use once, few, many or a size class.

cdr3_length: 17
v_call: TRBV7-2
d_call: TRBD2
clone_size: -
j_call: TRBJ2-3
cdr3_nt: TGTGCCAGCAGCTTAAGGCCGCTAGCGGGACTAGCGGATACGCAGTATTTT
cdr3_aa: CASSLRPLAGLADTQYF

cdr3_length: 12
v_call: TRBV27
d_call: TRBD2
clone_size: many
j_call: TRBJ2-7
cdr3_nt: TGTGCCAGCGTTAGCGGGGCCCTCGAGCAGTACTTC
cdr3_aa: CASVSGALEQYF

cdr3_length: 11
v_call: TRBV5-5
d_call: -
clone_size: few
j_call: TRBJ2-7
cdr3_nt: TGTGCCAGCAGCCCTGAGGGGGAGCAGTACTTC
cdr3_aa: CASSPEGEQYF

cdr3_length: 14
v_call: TRBV28
d_call: TRBD2
clone_size: few
j_call: TRBJ2-7
cdr3_nt: TGTGCCAGCAGACCTAGCGGGAGGTCCTACGAGCAGTACTTC
cdr3_aa: CASRPSGRSYEQYF

cdr3_length: 12
v_call: TRBV30
d_call: -
clone_size: -
j_call: TRBJ2-7
cdr3_nt: TGTGCCTGGACCCCTGGGGGTTACGAGCAGTACTTC
cdr3_aa: CAWTPGGYEQYF

cdr3_length: 13
v_call: TRBV5-1
d_call: -
clone_size: -
j_call: TRBJ1-1
cdr3_nt: TGCGCCAGCAGCTTGTTAACGGGGGCTGAAGCTTTCTTT
cdr3_aa: CASSLLTGAEAFF

cdr3_length: 17
v_call: TRBV3-1
d_call: TRBD1
clone_size: few
j_call: TRBJ2-3
cdr3_nt: TGTGCCAGCAGCCAAGATATTGTCAGGGGGCTTACAGATACGCAGTATTTT
cdr3_aa: CASSQDIVRGLTDTQYF

cdr3_length: 18
v_call: TRBV20-1
d_call: TRBD1
clone_size: few
j_call: TRBJ2-3
cdr3_nt: TGCAGTGCTGAATTGTCCGGGACAGGGGGATTTAGCACAGATACGCAGTATTTT
cdr3_aa: CSAELSGTGGFSTDTQYF

cdr3_length: 19
v_call: TRBV11-1
d_call: TRBD2
clone_size: few
j_call: TRBJ2-1
cdr3_nt: TGTGCCAGCAGCTTAGGCGCCCTAGGGAGCGGGAGTATCTACAATGAGCAGTTCTTC
cdr3_aa: CASSLGALGSGSIYNEQFF

cdr3_length: 16
v_call: TRBV5-5
d_call: -
clone_size: -
j_call: TRBJ2-1
cdr3_nt: TGTGCCAGCAGCTCGGAGCGGAGGAGCTCCTACAATGAGCAGTTCTTC
cdr3_aa: CASSSERRSSYNEQFF

cdr3_length: 13
v_call: TRBV20-1
d_call: TRBD2
clone_size: few
j_call: TRBJ2-1
cdr3_nt: TGCAGTGCTAGAGGGCTAGCGGGAGTCGAGCAGTTCTTC
cdr3_aa: CSARGLAGVEQFF

cdr3_length: 14
v_call: TRBV6-1
d_call: -
clone_size: -
j_call: TRBJ2-5
cdr3_nt: TGTGCCAGTAGGGCCGTGGGGTCGGGAGAGACCCAGTACTTC
cdr3_aa: CASRAVGSGETQYF

cdr3_length: 16
v_call: TRBV4-2
d_call: -
clone_size: few
j_call: TRBJ2-6
cdr3_nt: TGTGCCAGCAGCCAAGATGACGGCTCTGGGGCCAACGTCCTGACTTTC
cdr3_aa: CASSQDDGSGANVLTF

cdr3_length: 15
v_call: TRBV5-1
d_call: -
clone_size: few
j_call: TRBJ2-7
cdr3_nt: TGCGCCAGCAGCGCCAACCAGGGCAACAGCTACGAGCAGTACTTC
cdr3_aa: CASSANQGNSYEQYF

cdr3_length: 17
v_call: TRBV6-1
d_call: -
clone_size: many
j_call: TRBJ1-6
cdr3_nt: TGTGCCAGCAGTGAAGCGCCCGTCGCAGCCGTAAATTCACCCCTCCACTTT
cdr3_aa: CASSEAPVAAVNSPLHF

cdr3_length: 13
v_call: TRBV12-3/TRBV12-4
d_call: -
clone_size: -
j_call: TRBJ2-5
cdr3_nt: TGTGCCAGCAGTTTAGGTTACAGCGGGACCCAGTACTTC
cdr3_aa: CASSLGYSGTQYF

cdr3_length: 13
v_call: TRBV6-1
d_call: -
clone_size: few
j_call: TRBJ1-5
cdr3_nt: TGTGCCAGCAGTCCCACAGGGTTTCAGCCCCAGCATTTT
cdr3_aa: CASSPTGFQPQHF

cdr3_length: 15
v_call: TRBV6-1
d_call: TRBD2
clone_size: few
j_call: TRBJ2-3
cdr3_nt: TGTGCCAGCAGAATGACTAGCGGGAGCACAGATACGCAGTATTTT
cdr3_aa: CASRMTSGSTDTQYF

cdr3_length: 13
v_call: TRBV12-3/TRBV12-4
d_call: -
clone_size: few
j_call: TRBJ1-2
cdr3_nt: TGTGCCAGCAGGCCCGACAGTTCCTATGGCTACACCTTC
cdr3_aa: CASRPDSSYGYTF

cdr3_length: 15
v_call: TRBV5-1
d_call: -
clone_size: -
j_call: TRBJ1-2
cdr3_nt: TGCGCCAGCAGCTTGGAACTTCTAGGGGACTATGGCTACACCTTC
cdr3_aa: CASSLELLGDYGYTF

cdr3_length: 13
v_call: TRBV20-1
d_call: -
clone_size: many
j_call: TRBJ2-4
cdr3_nt: TGCAGTGCCCCATCAGGGGAAATAAACATTCAGTACTTC
cdr3_aa: CSAPSGEINIQYF

cdr3_length: 19
v_call: TRBV7-7
d_call: -
clone_size: -
j_call: TRBJ2-7
cdr3_nt: TGTGCCAGCAGCCCAAACACGGTTTCTCCTCCTTACCGCCCCTACGAGCAGTACTTC
cdr3_aa: CASSPNTVSPPYRPYEQYF

cdr3_length: 12
v_call: TRBV18
d_call: -
clone_size: many
j_call: TRBJ2-7
cdr3_nt: TGTGCCAGCTCTTCCACCTCCTACGAGCAGTACTTC
cdr3_aa: CASSSTSYEQYF

cdr3_length: 14
v_call: TRBV4-2
d_call: -
clone_size: many
j_call: TRBJ2-2
cdr3_nt: TGTGCCAGCAGCCCCCCAGGGGACACCGGGGAGCTGTTTTTT
cdr3_aa: CASSPPGDTGELFF

cdr3_length: 16
v_call: TRBV20-1
d_call: TRBD2
clone_size: few
j_call: TRBJ2-1
cdr3_nt: TGCAGTGCTAGAGATATAAGCGGGAGAACCTACAATGAGCAGTTCTTC
cdr3_aa: CSARDISGRTYNEQFF

cdr3_length: 11
v_call: TRBV12-3/TRBV12-4
d_call: TRBD1
clone_size: few
j_call: TRBJ1-5
cdr3_nt: TGTGCCAGCGGAACAGGGGGGCCCCAGCATTTT
cdr3_aa: CASGTGGPQHF

cdr3_length: 17
v_call: TRBV10-3
d_call: TRBD1
clone_size: few
j_call: TRBJ1-5
cdr3_nt: TGTGCCATCGGGGCCCCGACAGGGAATAAGCTCAATCAGCCCCAGCATTTT
cdr3_aa: CAIGAPTGNKLNQPQHF

cdr3_length: 15
v_call: TRBV6-1
d_call: -
clone_size: few
j_call: TRBJ2-3
cdr3_nt: TGTGCCAGCAGTCCGACAGGTATAGACGGGGATACGCAGTATTTT
cdr3_aa: CASSPTGIDGDTQYF

cdr3_length: 9
v_call: TRBV3-1
d_call: -
clone_size: once
j_call: TRBJ1-2
cdr3_nt: TGTGCCAGCAGCCCCCCGGACACCTTC
cdr3_aa: CASSPPDTF

cdr3_length: 14
v_call: TRBV7-9
d_call: -
clone_size: few
j_call: TRBJ1-1
cdr3_nt: TGTGCCAGCAGCTTAGAGGAGGAGGGGAATGAAGCTTTCTTT
cdr3_aa: CASSLEEEGNEAFF

cdr3_length: 15
v_call: TRBV6-5
d_call: TRBD1
clone_size: -
j_call: TRBJ1-4
cdr3_nt: TGTGCCAGCAGTTATCAGGGGGGCGTATACGAAAAACTGTTTTTT
cdr3_aa: CASSYQGGVYEKLFF

cdr3_length: 14
v_call: TRBV5-1
d_call: TRBD1
clone_size: -
j_call: TRBJ2-7
cdr3_nt: TGCGCCAGCAGCTACTCGACAGGGAGTGGCGAGCAGTACTTC
cdr3_aa: CASSYSTGSGEQYF

cdr3_length: 13
v_call: TRBV11-2
d_call: -
clone_size: -
j_call: TRBJ2-1
cdr3_nt: TGTGCCAGCAGCGTCCCGGGGAACCCAGAGCAGTTCTTC
cdr3_aa: CASSVPGNPEQFF

cdr3_length: 12
v_call: TRBV6-1
d_call: TRBD1
clone_size: -
j_call: TRBJ1-2
cdr3_nt: TGTGCCAGCAGTGAGACAGGGGATGGCTACACCTTC
cdr3_aa: CASSETGDGYTF

cdr3_length: 15
v_call: TRBV6-1
d_call: TRBD2
clone_size: many
j_call: TRBJ2-1
cdr3_nt: TGTGCCAGCAGTGAAGAATTAGCGGGCCACAATGAGCAGTTCTTC
cdr3_aa: CASSEELAGHNEQFF

cdr3_length: 14
v_call: TRBV20-1
d_call: -
clone_size: -
j_call: TRBJ1-1
cdr3_nt: TGCAGCGTGCAGGGAGGGGAAATGAACACTGAAGCTTTCTTT
cdr3_aa: CSVQGGEMNTEAFF

cdr3_length: 13
v_call: TRBV11-2
d_call: -
clone_size: many
j_call: TRBJ2-1
cdr3_nt: TGTGCCAGCAGCTTAGGGGTGGGGGACGAGCAGTTCTTC
cdr3_aa: CASSLGVGDEQFF

cdr3_length: 14
v_call: TRBV5-1
d_call: TRBD1
clone_size: -
j_call: TRBJ1-1
cdr3_nt: TGCGCCAGCAGGACCGGGACAGGGGGCCCTGAAGCTTTCTTT
cdr3_aa: CASRTGTGGPEAFF

cdr3_length: 12
v_call: TRBV29-1
d_call: -
clone_size: many
j_call: TRBJ1-1
cdr3_nt: TGCAGCGTCCCCGGGGTGAACACTGAAGCTTTCTTT
cdr3_aa: CSVPGVNTEAFF

cdr3_length: 13
v_call: TRBV27
d_call: -
clone_size: -
j_call: TRBJ2-2
cdr3_nt: TGTGCCAGCAGTTCGAGGGGAACCGGGGAGCTGTTTTTT
cdr3_aa: CASSSRGTGELFF

cdr3_length: 14
v_call: TRBV20-1
d_call: -
clone_size: -
j_call: TRBJ1-2
cdr3_nt: TGCAGTGCTAGAAACAGGCGAGCTAACTATGGCTACACCTTC
cdr3_aa: CSARNRRANYGYTF

cdr3_length: 15
v_call: TRBV10-3
d_call: -
clone_size: many
j_call: TRBJ1-1
cdr3_nt: TGTGCCATCAGTGAGTCGCACAGGGCACCGAAGGAAGCTTTCTTT
cdr3_aa: CAISESHRAPKEAFF

cdr3_length: 15
v_call: TRBV27
d_call: TRBD1
clone_size: -
j_call: TRBJ1-4
cdr3_nt: TGTGCCAGCAGTTGGGCGACAGGGGTTGGTGAAAAACTGTTTTTT
cdr3_aa: CASSWATGVGEKLFF

cdr3_length: 15
v_call: TRBV12-3/TRBV12-4
d_call: TRBD1
clone_size: -
j_call: TRBJ2-2
cdr3_nt: TGTGCCAGCAGTTTACCAGGGGGCCCAACCGGGGAGCTGTTTTTT
cdr3_aa: CASSLPGGPTGELFF